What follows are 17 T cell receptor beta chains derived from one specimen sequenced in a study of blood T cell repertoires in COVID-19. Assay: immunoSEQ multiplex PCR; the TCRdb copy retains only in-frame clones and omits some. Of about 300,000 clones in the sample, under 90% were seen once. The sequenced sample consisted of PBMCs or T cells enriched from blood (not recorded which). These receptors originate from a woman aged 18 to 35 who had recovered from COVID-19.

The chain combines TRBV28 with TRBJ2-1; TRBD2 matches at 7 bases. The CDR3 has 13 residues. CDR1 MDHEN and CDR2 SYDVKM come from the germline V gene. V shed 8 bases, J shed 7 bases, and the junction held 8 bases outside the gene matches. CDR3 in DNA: TGTGCCAGCCTAAAGCGGGACTTAAATGAGCAGTTCTTC. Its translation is CASLKRDLNEQFF.

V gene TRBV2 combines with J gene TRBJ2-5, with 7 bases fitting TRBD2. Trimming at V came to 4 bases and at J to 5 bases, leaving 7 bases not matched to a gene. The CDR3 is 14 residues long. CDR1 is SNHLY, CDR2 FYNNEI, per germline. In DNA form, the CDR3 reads TGTGCCAGCAGTGGGGCAAGGGGAGGGGAGACCCAGTACTTC. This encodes CASSGARGGETQYF.

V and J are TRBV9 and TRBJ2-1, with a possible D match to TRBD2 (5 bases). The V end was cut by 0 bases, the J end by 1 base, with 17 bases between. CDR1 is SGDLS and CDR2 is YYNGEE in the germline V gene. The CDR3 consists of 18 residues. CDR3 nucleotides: TGTGCCAGCAGCGTAGCTCGGGCTAGCCCCGAATCCTACAATGAGCAGTTCTTC. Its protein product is CASSVARASPESYNEQFF.

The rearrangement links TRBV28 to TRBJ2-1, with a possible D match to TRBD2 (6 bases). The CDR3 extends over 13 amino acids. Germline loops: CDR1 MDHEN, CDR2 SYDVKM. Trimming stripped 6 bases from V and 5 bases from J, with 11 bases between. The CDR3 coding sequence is TGTGCCAGCAGCAGATTAGCGGACAATGAGCAGTTCTTC. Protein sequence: CASSRLADNEQFF.

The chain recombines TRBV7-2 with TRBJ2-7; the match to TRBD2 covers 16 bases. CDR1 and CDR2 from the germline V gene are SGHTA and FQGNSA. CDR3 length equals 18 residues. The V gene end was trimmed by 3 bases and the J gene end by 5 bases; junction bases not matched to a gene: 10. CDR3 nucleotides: TGTGCCAGCAGCTTGGGACTAGCGGGGGGGCCTGAAATCGACGAGCAGTACTTC. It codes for CASSLGLAGGPEIDEQYF.

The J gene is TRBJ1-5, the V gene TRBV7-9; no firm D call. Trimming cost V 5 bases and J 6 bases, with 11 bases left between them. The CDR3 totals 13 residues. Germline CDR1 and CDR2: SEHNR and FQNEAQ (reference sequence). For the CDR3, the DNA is TGTGCCAGCAGCGCGGGAGGTAGTCAGCCCCAGCATTTT. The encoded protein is CASSAGGSQPQHF.

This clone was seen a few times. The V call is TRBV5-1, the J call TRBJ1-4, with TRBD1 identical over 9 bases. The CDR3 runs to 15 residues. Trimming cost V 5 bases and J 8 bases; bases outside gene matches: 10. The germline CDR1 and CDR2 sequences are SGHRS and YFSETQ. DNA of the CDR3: TGCGCCAGCAGGTCTCCGGGACAGGGAAACGAAAAACTGTTTTTT. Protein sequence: CASRSPGQGNEKLFF.

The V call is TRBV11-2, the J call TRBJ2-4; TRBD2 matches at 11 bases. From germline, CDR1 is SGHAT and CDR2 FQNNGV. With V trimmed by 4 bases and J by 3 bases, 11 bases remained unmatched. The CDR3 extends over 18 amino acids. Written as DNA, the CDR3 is TGTGCCAGCAGCTGGGGACTAGCGGTCTCGGGGGTCAAAAACATTCAGTACTTC. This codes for CASSWGLAVSGVKNIQYF.

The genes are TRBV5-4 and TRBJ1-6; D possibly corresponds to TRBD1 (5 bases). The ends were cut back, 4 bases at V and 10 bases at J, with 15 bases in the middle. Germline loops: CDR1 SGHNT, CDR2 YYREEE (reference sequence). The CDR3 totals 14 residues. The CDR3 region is CASSRGGEASPLHF. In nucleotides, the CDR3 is TGTGCCAGCAGCCGGGGGGGGGAGGCATCACCCCTCCACTTT.

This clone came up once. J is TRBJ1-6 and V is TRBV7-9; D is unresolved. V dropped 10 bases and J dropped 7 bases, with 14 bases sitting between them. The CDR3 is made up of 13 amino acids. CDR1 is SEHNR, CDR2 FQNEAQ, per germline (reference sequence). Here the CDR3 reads CATQRQPNSPLHF. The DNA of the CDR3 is TGTGCCACCCAGCGGCAGCCCAATTCACCCCTCCACTTT.

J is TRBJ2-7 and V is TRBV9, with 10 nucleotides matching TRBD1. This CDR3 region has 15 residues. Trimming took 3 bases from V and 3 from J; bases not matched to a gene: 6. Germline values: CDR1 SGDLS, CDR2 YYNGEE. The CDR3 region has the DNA TGTGCCAGCAGCGCGGCCGGGACAGGGGACTACGAGCAGTACTTC. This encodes CASSAAGTGDYEQYF.

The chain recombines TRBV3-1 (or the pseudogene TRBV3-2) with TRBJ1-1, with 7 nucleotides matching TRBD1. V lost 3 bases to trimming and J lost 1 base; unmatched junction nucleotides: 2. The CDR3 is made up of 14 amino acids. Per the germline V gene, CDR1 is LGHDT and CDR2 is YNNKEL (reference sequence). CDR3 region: CASSHRQGNTEAFF. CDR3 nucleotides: TGTGCCAGCAGCCACAGACAGGGGAACACTGAAGCTTTCTTT.

CDR3 bases: TGTGCCAGCTCAACGACAGACTACGAGCAGTACTTC. Translating it yields CASSTTDYEQYF. This chain uses TRBV18 with TRBJ2-7, with D perhaps matching TRBD1 (5 bases). This CDR3 has 12 amino acids. CDR1 is KGHSH, CDR2 LQKENI, per germline. Trimming left V 5 bases short and J 3 bases short, with 8 bases between. The full variable domain, rest sourced from reference TRBV18 and TRBJ2-7, is NAGVMQNPRHLVRRRGQEARLRCSPMKGHSHVYWYRQLPEEGLKFMVYLQKENIIDESGMPKERFSAEFPKEGPSILRIQQVVRGDSAAYFCASSTTDYEQYFGPGTRLTVT.

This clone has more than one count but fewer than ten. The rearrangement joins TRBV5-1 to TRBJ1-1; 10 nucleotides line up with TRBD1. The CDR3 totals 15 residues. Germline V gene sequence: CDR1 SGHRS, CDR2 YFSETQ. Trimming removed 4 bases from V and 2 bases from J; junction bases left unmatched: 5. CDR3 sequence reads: CASSRQTGGNTEAFF. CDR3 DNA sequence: TGCGCCAGCAGCCGCCAGACAGGGGGCAACACTGAAGCTTTCTTT.

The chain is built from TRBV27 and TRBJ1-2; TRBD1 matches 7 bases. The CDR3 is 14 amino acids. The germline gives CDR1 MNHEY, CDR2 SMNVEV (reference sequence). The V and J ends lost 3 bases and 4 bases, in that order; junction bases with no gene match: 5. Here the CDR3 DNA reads TGTGCCAGCAGTTTCGACAGGGCAGGCTATGGCTACACCTTC. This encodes CASSFDRAGYGYTF.

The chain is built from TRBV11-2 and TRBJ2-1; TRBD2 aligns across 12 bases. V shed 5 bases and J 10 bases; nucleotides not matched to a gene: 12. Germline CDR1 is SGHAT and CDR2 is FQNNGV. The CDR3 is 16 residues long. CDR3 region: CASSPPGLAGWREQFF. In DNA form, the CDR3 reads TGTGCCAGCAGCCCTCCAGGACTAGCGGGGTGGCGAGAGCAGTTCTTC. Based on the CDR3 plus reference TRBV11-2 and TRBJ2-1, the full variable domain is EAGVAQSPRYKIIEKRQSVAFWCNPISGHATLYWYQQILGQGPKLLIQFQNNGVVDDSQLPKDRFSAERLKGVDSTLKIQPAKLEDSAVYLCASSPPGLAGWREQFFGPGTRLTVL.

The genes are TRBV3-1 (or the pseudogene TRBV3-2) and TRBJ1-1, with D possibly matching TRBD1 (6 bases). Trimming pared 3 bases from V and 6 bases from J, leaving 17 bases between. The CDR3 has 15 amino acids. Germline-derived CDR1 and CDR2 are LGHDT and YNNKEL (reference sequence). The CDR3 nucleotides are TGTGCCAGCAGCCACCAGAACCGGGACACCTCTGAAGCTTTCTTT. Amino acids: CASSHQNRDTSEAFF.